These 31 T cell receptor beta chains share one sample of origin, sequenced in a study of identical twins. One entry per CDR3 protein, called by TCRdb with MiXCR from the 5' RACE reads. The top ten clones hold approximately 0.29% of a sample with 1.5 million to 2 million distinct CDR3 sequences, 25% to 35% of them seen once. Sequenced input: cord blood. These receptors were collected from a newborn girl in good health.

This clonotype was observed a few times. This chain uses TRBV20-1 with TRBJ2-1, with D possibly being TRBD2 (6 bases). The length of the CDR3 is 17 residues. CDR1 DFQATT and CDR2 SNEGSKA come from the germline V gene (reference sequence). Trimming stripped 3 bases from V and 0 bases from J, with 18 bases between. CDR3 protein: CSASSLATFSSYNEQFF. CDR3 DNA: TGCAGTGCTAGCTCTCTAGCGACCTTTAGCTCCTACAATGAGCAGTTCTTC.

This clonotype turned up a few times. This chain uses TRBV20-1 with TRBJ1-6; TRBD1 aligns across 7 bases. CDR1 is DFQATT, CDR2 SNEGSKA, per germline (reference sequence). The trim removed 3 bases at V and 3 bases at J, leaving 8 bases unmatched. The CDR3 has 16 amino acids. CDR3 sequence: CSARGQSAHYNSPLHF. CDR3 bases: TGCAGTGCTAGGGGACAGTCGGCACACTATAATTCACCCCTCCACTTT.

The rearrangement uses TRBV29-1 and TRBJ2-3; possibly TRBD1 for D (6 bases). Germline V gives CDR1 SQVTM, CDR2 ANQGSEA. The CDR3 contains 13 residues. V lost 6 bases and J 1 base, leaving 11 bases between the germline ends. The CDR3 nucleotides are TGCAGCGTCCCAGGGGTGGGCACAGATACGCAGTATTTT. It translates to CSVPGVGTDTQYF.

This clonotype was seen more than once but under ten times. V is TRBV12-3 or TRBV12-4 and J is TRBJ2-5, with D perhaps matching TRBD2 (5 bases). The CDR3 runs 16 residues. Trimming stripped 0 bases from V and 5 bases from J, with 16 bases between. In nucleotides, the CDR3 is TGTGCCAGCAGTTTAGCGCGGCTAGCTCGTATGGAGACCCAGTACTTC. It encodes CASSLARLARMETQYF.

This clonotype was counted a few times. J is TRBJ1-1 and V is TRBV28; 9 nucleotides agree with TRBD1. The CDR3 runs to 15 residues. The germline V gene has CDR1 MDHEN and CDR2 SYDVKM. V shed 3 bases and J 6 bases; nucleotides not matched to a gene: 8. CDR3 amino acids: CASSFITGGASEAFF. CDR3 coding DNA: TGTGCCAGCAGTTTTATTACAGGGGGCGCATCTGAAGCTTTCTTT.

The chain joins TRBV5-1 to TRBJ2-1, with 8 positions matching TRBD2. This CDR3 has 15 amino acids. V gave up 1 base and J gave up 6 bases; unmatched junction bases: 6. In germline, CDR1 is SGHRS, CDR2 YFSETQ. In DNA form, the CDR3 reads TGCGCCAGCAGCTTGACCGGGAGGGCCGGCAATGAGCAGTTCTTC. This codes for CASSLTGRAGNEQFF.

With respect to this clonotype: Just one base apart from a much larger clone, this may be a read error. The chain has TRBV27 and TRBJ2-7; D may be TRBD2 (6 bases). The V gene's germline CDR1 is MNHEY and CDR2 SMNVEV (reference sequence). The CDR3 is made up of 14 amino acids. Trimming removed 7 bases from V and 3 bases from J, with 16 bases in between. As DNA, the CDR3 is TGTGCCAGCAAGAAAGGGACTTCTCTCTACGAGCAGTACTTC. Encoded protein: CASKKGTSLYEQYF.

V gene TRBV5-6 combines with J gene TRBJ2-1, with 11 bases matching TRBD1. The length of the CDR3 is 13 residues. V was clipped by 0 bases and J by 12 bases; unmatched bases: 2. Germline assignment: CDR1 SGHDT and CDR2 YYEEEE. The CDR3 spells CASSLVGTGGQFF. CDR3 sequence (DNA): TGTGCCAGCAGCTTGGTTGGGACAGGGGGGCAGTTCTTC.

This clonotype has at least ten counts. The chain is built from TRBV29-1 and TRBJ2-1; 11 bases are a match to TRBD2. CDR1 is SQVTM, CDR2 ANQGSEA, per germline. The trim removed 2 bases at V and 4 bases at J, leaving 1 base unmatched. The CDR3 sequence is 14 residues long. CDR3 residues: CSVERTSGYNEQFF. DNA for the CDR3: TGCAGCGTTGAAAGGACTAGCGGGTACAATGAGCAGTTCTTC.

Turning to this clonotype: This likely comes from a read error, as the CDR3 has no conserved phenylalanine or tryptophan at its end. The DNA is left out, because the CDR3 cannot be placed on it with certainty; the CDR3 is given as TCRdb lists it. V gene TRBV10-3 combines with J gene TRBJ2-1; the table assigns TRBD2, which was not confirmed against the DNA. Ends included, the CDR3 has 13 residues. Per germline, CDR1 ENHRY and CDR2 SYGVKD. The CDR3 spells CAISGTSGNEQLL.

The J gene is TRBJ1-1, the V gene TRBV20-1; D not certain. The CDR3 extends over 13 amino acids. The germline CDR1 and CDR2 sequences are DFQATT and SNEGSKA (reference sequence). The CDR3 sequence: CSVFRAPGTEAFF. CDR3 in DNA: TGCAGCGTCTTTAGGGCACCCGGGACTGAAGCTTTCTTT.

The chain carries TRBV3-1 and TRBJ2-4; D may correspond to TRBD1 or TRBD2 (5 bases each). The V end lost 0 bases, the J end lost 4 bases, and 16 bases lay between the germline ends. Germline V gene data show CDR1 as LGHDT and CDR2 as YNNKEL (reference sequence). The CDR3 extends over 17 amino acids. The CDR3: CASSQDGASTQKNIQYF. Here the CDR3 DNA reads TGTGCCAGCAGCCAAGACGGGGCCTCAACACAAAAAAACATTCAGTACTTC.

This clonotype turned up a few times. The V gene is TRBV6-6, the J gene TRBJ1-5, with TRBD1 as a possible D gene (6 bases). CDR1 and CDR2 from the germline V gene are MNHNY and SVGAGI (reference sequence). The CDR3 contains 14 residues. V lost 6 bases and J lost 3, with 12 bases in between. The CDR3 sequence is CASRPPGDNQPQHF. DNA of the CDR3: TGTGCCAGCAGGCCTCCAGGGGACAATCAGCCCCAGCATTTT.

The chain joins TRBV27 to TRBJ1-2; 8 nucleotides match TRBD1. The CDR3 length is 19 residues. From germline, CDR1 is MNHEY and CDR2 SMNVEV (reference sequence). The V gene end was trimmed by 4 bases and the J gene end by 3 bases; junction bases not matched to a gene: 19. The CDR3 nucleotides are TGTGCCAGCAGTTCTCAAACCCCCCTGACAGGGGAATTGGACTATGGCTACACCTTC. It codes for CASSSQTPLTGELDYGYTF.

The count of this clonotype is one. The rearrangement joins TRBV25-1 to TRBJ2-2; TRBD2 agrees at 7 bases. V shed 10 bases, J shed 6 bases, and the junction held 8 bases outside the gene matches. This CDR3 comprises 13 residues. CDR1 is MGHDK and CDR2 is SYGVNS in the germline V gene. This chain's CDR3 is CAIQSGMAGELFF. The CDR3, as DNA: TGTGCCATCCAGAGCGGGATGGCCGGGGAGCTGTTTTTT.

The chain carries TRBV11-2 and TRBJ2-4; the match to TRBD2 covers 9 bases. Germline-derived CDR1 and CDR2 are SGHAT and FQNNGV. The CDR3 runs 14 residues. Trimming took 3 bases from V and 6 from J; bases not matched to a gene: 3. The CDR3 is CASSLAGGPNIQYF. CDR3 nucleotides: TGTGCCAGCAGCTTGGCGGGAGGGCCAAACATTCAGTACTTC. Supplemented by reference TRBV11-2 and TRBJ2-4, the full variable domain reads EAGVAQSPRYKIIEKRQSVAFWCNPISGHATLYWYQQILGQGPKLLIQFQNNGVVDDSQLPKDRFSAERLKGVDSTLKIQPAKLEDSAVYLCASSLAGGPNIQYFGAGTRLSVL.

This chain joins TRBV20-1 and TRBJ2-7; tentatively, D is TRBD1 or TRBD2 (5 bases each). V lost 0 bases to trimming and J lost 7 bases, with 16 bases between them. This CDR3 is built from 14 residues. Germline-derived CDR1 and CDR2 are DFQATT and SNEGSKA (reference sequence). CDR3 sequence: CSARDRGPHNEQYF. The CDR3 DNA follows: TGCAGTGCTAGAGATCGGGGACCCCACAATGAGCAGTACTTC.

This chain links TRBV28 with TRBJ2-7; D may be TRBD1 or TRBD2 (5 bases each). V lost 3 bases and J 3 bases, leaving 15 bases between the germline ends. CDR1 and CDR2 (germline): MDHEN, SYDVKM. The CDR3 consists of 15 residues. This CDR3 is CASSFSRDRYYEQYF. The DNA for the CDR3 is TGTGCCAGCAGTTTCAGTAGGGACCGATACTACGAGCAGTACTTC.

Only one count was recorded for this clonotype. At one end, the junction sequence differs from germline, possibly due to a read error. V usage is TRBV20-1 and J usage is TRBJ2-7, with TRBD2 matching 12 bases. CDR3 size: 14 residues. The V gene's germline CDR1 is DFQATT and CDR2 SNEGSKA (reference sequence). The CDR3 DNA sequence: TGCAGTGCGTACCCGGGACTAGCGGGTGGGACCCAGCACTTC. Amino acids: CSAYPGLAGGTQHF.

Turning to this clonotype: One end of the junction is discordant with germline, which a read error may explain. The V call is TRBV4-1, the J call TRBJ1-6, with no clear D. This CDR3 has 10 residues. Germline lookup yields CDR1 MGHRA and CDR2 YSYEKL. The CDR3 loop is CASMPSPPHF. The CDR3 nucleotides read TGCGCCAGCATGCCCTCACCCCCCCACTTT.

This clonotype was seen a handful of times. This chain joins TRBV10-3 and TRBJ2-3; 10 bases are shared with TRBD2. This CDR3 contains 13 residues. Per germline, CDR1 ENHRY and CDR2 SYGVKD. V lost 4 bases and J lost 11; bases outside the gene matches: 6. The CDR3 loop is CAISVGPSGGQYF. CDR3 coding DNA: TGTGCCATCAGTGTAGGGCCTAGCGGGGGGCAGTATTTT.

The J gene is TRBJ2-1, the V gene TRBV2; 7 bases line up with TRBD1. V lost 6 bases to trimming and J lost 0 bases; unmatched junction nucleotides: 5. In germline, CDR1 is SNHLY, CDR2 FYNNEI. CDR3 length: 15 amino acids. The CDR3 DNA reads as TGTGCCAGCAGGTCCGGACAGGACTCCTACAATGAGCAGTTCTTC. Protein: CASRSGQDSYNEQFF.

V and J are TRBV7-9 and TRBJ2-3, with 15 nucleotides matching TRBD2. This CDR3 region has 17 residues. V shed 2 bases and J 5 bases; nucleotides not matched to a gene: 5. The germline gives CDR1 SEHNR, CDR2 FQNEAQ (reference sequence). The CDR3: CASSLWTSGRARDTQYF. DNA of the CDR3: TGTGCCAGCAGCTTATGGACTAGCGGGAGGGCAAGAGATACGCAGTATTTT.

The V and J genes are TRBV7-2 and TRBJ2-3, with D tentatively TRBD1 (6 bases). CDR1 is SGHTA and CDR2 is FQGNSA in the germline V gene. V lost 4 bases and J 3 bases, leaving 14 bases between the germline ends. The CDR3 loop spans 15 amino acids. The CDR3 reads CASSSSYRVTDTQYF. In nucleotides, the CDR3 is TGTGCCAGCAGCTCTTCCTACAGGGTAACAGATACGCAGTATTTT.

This clonotype showed up just once. The chain employs TRBV3-1 and TRBJ1-2; the D is unclear. V was cut by 2 bases and J by 6 bases, with 16 bases left in between. The CDR3 covers 15 residues. Germline V gene sequence: CDR1 LGHDT, CDR2 YNNKEL (reference sequence). The CDR3 loop is CASSQIRRGEDGYTF. The CDR3 DNA follows: TGTGCCAGCAGCCAAATACGGCGCGGGGAGGATGGCTACACCTTC.

V gene TRBV5-1 combines with J gene TRBJ1-1, with a possible D match to TRBD1 (5 bases). The CDR3 runs 12 residues. Trimming removed 0 bases at V and 11 bases at J, with 11 bases between. The V gene's germline CDR1 is SGHRS and CDR2 YFSETQ. The DNA for the CDR3 is TGCGCCAGCAGCTTGGTCACGGGGACGGCTTTCTTT. It specifies CASSLVTGTAFF. Based on the CDR3 plus reference TRBV5-1 and TRBJ1-1, the full variable domain is KAGVTQTPRYLIKTRGQQVTLSCSPISGHRSVSWYQQTPGQGLQFLFEYFSETQRNKGNFPGRFSGRQFSNSRSEMNVSTLELGDSALYLCASSLVTGTAFFGQGTRLTVV.

The V call is TRBV20-1, the J call TRBJ2-1; no clear D. The CDR3 spans 10 residues. V was cut by 6 bases and J by 6 bases, with 6 bases left in between. Germline V gives CDR1 DFQATT, CDR2 SNEGSKA (reference sequence). The CDR3 here is CSAESNEQFF. CDR3 bases: TGCAGTGCGGAGTCCAATGAGCAGTTCTTC.

The chain uses TRBV13 and TRBJ2-3; 10 bases map to TRBD2. V lost 1 base, J lost 1 base, and 14 bases stayed unmatched. The V gene's germline CDR1 is PRHDT and CDR2 FYEKMQ (reference sequence). The length of the CDR3 is 20 residues. The CDR3 nucleotides read TGTGCCAGCAGCTTAGTGTCTCTAGCGGGAGTGGTGGCCCGCACAGATACGCAGTATTTT. Its protein product is CASSLVSLAGVVARTDTQYF.

The gene calls are TRBV5-1 and TRBJ2-1; 8 positions match TRBD2. The CDR3 contains 17 residues. The V gene's germline CDR1 is SGHRS and CDR2 YFSETQ. V trimming: 1 base; J trimming: 4 bases; junction bases outside the gene matches: 10. The DNA for the CDR3 is TGCGCCAGCAGCTTGAAACGGCTAGCGGGCAATTACAATGAGCAGTTCTTC. It is translated as CASSLKRLAGNYNEQFF.

In regard to this clonotype: An end of the junction differs from the germline gene, which may be a read error. J is TRBJ2-4 and V is TRBV6-2 or TRBV6-3; D remains ambiguous. The DNA end lines up better with TRBJ2-7; the J call may be wrong. The CDR3 loop spans 11 amino acids. Germline CDR1 is MNHEY and CDR2 is SVGEGT. For the CDR3, the DNA is TGTTCCAGCAGTTACGGCTACGAGCAGTACTTC. Protein: CSSSYGYEQYF.

The J gene is TRBJ2-7, the V gene TRBV6-5; the D is unclear. With 0 bases removed from V and 0 bases from J, the gap between germline ends came to 6 bases. This CDR3 is built from 14 residues. The V gene's germline CDR1 is MNHEY and CDR2 SVGAGI. The CDR3 reads CASSYSYSSYEQYF. The CDR3 DNA sequence: TGTGCCAGCAGTTACTCTTACAGCTCCTACGAGCAGTACTTC.